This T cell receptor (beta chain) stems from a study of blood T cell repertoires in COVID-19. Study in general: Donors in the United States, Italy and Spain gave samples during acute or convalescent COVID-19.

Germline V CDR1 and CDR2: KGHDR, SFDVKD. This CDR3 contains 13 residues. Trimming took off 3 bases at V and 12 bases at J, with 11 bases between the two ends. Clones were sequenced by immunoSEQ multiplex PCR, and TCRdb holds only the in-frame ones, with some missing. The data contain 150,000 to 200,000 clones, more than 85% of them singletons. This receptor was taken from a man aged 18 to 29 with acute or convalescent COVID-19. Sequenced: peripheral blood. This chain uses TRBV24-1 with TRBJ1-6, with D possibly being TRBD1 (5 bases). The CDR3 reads CATSDTSGEPLHF. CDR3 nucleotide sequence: TGTGCCACCAGTGATACGTCGGGGGAACCCCTCCACTTT.